This T cell receptor (beta chain) was found in a study of control samples from healthy donors and cancer patients. Trimming removed 4 bases from V and 0 bases from J, with 14 bases in between. The CDR3 spans 15 residues. The V gene's germline CDR1 is SGHNT and CDR2 YYREEE (reference sequence). Assay used: immunoSEQ multiplex PCR; TCRdb lists only in-frame clones, some missing. The table includes about 130,000 clones, roughly 87% detected once. This sequence joins TRBV5-4 and TRBJ2-7, with D perhaps TRBD2 (6 bases). Sequencing was performed on blood. The TCR comes from a young man in good health. This CDR3 reads CASSVSGGSSYEQYF. The DNA of the CDR3 is TGTGCCAGCAGCGTTAGCGGAGGCAGCTCCTACGAGCAGTACTTC.